The 26 T cell receptor beta chains below all came from one sample that was sequenced in a study of post-analysis software for immune sequencing data. Study-level points and caveats: In patients, TRBV5-6, TRBV5-1 and TRBV20-1 belonged to roughly 5 TRBV segments found more frequently than in controls.

cDNA libraries for TCR beta contained unique molecular identifiers. From the PCR reads, TCRdb called clonotypes with MiXCR, one entry per CDR3 protein. Of fewer than 700,000 distinct CDR3 sequences listed, 40% to 50% are singletons. Their recognized antigens are unknown. The sample taken for sequencing was blood. These receptors all stem from a girl under 18 with multiple sclerosis.

The chain joins TRBV12-3 or TRBV12-4 to TRBJ2-1, with a weak D call TRBD2 (6 bases). The CDR3 has 15 amino acids. The V gene lost 10 bases and the J gene lost 6 bases, with 22 bases spanning the gap. The CDR3 DNA reads as TGTGCCACCGGAAGGGGAGGTGGAGGGATCAATGAGCAGTTCTTC. It is translated as CATGRGGGGINEQFF.

The genes are TRBV10-3 and TRBJ1-1; D ambiguous. Germline V gives CDR1 ENHRY, CDR2 SYGVKD. The CDR3 is made up of 16 amino acids. With 1 base removed from V and 6 bases from J, the gap between germline ends came to 18 bases. The CDR3 protein is CAISELKVFRVAEAFF. The CDR3, as DNA: TGTGCCATCAGTGAGTTAAAGGTTTTCAGAGTTGCTGAAGCTTTCTTT.

The CDR3 spells CSVGSGDEQYF. The CDR3 DNA is TGCAGCGTTGGTTCGGGGGATGAGCAGTACTTC. The V and J genes are TRBV29-1 and TRBJ2-5; perhaps TRBD2 as D (6 bases). CDR1 and CDR2 from the germline V gene are SQVTM and ANQGSEA. The V end lost 4 bases, the J end lost 11 bases, and 14 bases lay between the germline ends. This CDR3 region has 11 residues.

This clonotype has just a few counts. A junction boundary mismatches the germline segment, possibly from a read error. CDR3 residues: CTSRPDRAPNEKLFF. CDR3 coding DNA: TGTACCAGCAGACCAGACAGGGCCCCTAATGAAAAACTGTTTTTT. The chain employs TRBV7-8 and TRBJ1-4; 7 bases map to TRBD1. This CDR3 has 15 residues. The germline V gene has CDR1 SGHVS and CDR2 FQNEAQ. The variable domain in full, completed from reference TRBV7-8 and TRBJ1-4, reads GAGVSQSPRYKVAKRGQDVALRCDPISGHVSLFWYQQALGQGPEFLTYFQNEAQLDKSGLPSDRFFAERPEGSVSTLKIQRTQQEDSAVYLCTSRPDRAPNEKLFFGSGTQLSVL.

V gene TRBV10-3 combines with J gene TRBJ2-5, with a possible D match to TRBD1 (6 bases). There are 14 residues in the CDR3. Germline lookup yields CDR1 ENHRY and CDR2 SYGVKD. V gave up 5 bases and J gave up 5 bases, with 15 bases separating them. This chain's CDR3 is CAISTGQKYETQYF. CDR3 nucleotide sequence: TGTGCCATCAGTACAGGACAGAAGTATGAGACCCAGTACTTC.

The rearrangement uses TRBV12-3 or TRBV12-4 and TRBJ2-1; 15 positions agree with TRBD2. CDR3 size: 18 residues. After removal of 10 bases from V and 8 bases from J, the junction contained 18 bases not matched to a gene. In DNA form, the CDR3 reads TGTGCCACTCAACCCGGACTAGCGGGAGGGCCGCATTACGATGAGCAGTTCTTC. Translation gives CATQPGLAGGPHYDEQFF.

This clonotype was detected a few times. The gene calls are TRBV20-1 and TRBJ2-1; 12 nucleotides match TRBD2. V lost 3 bases and J lost 6; bases outside the gene matches: 9. The CDR3 has 16 residues. From germline, CDR1 is DFQATT and CDR2 SNEGSKA (reference sequence). CDR3 sequence (DNA): TGCAGTGCTAGCAGGGACGGGACTAGCGGGTTCAATGAGCAGTTCTTC. Protein sequence: CSASRDGTSGFNEQFF.

V usage is TRBV20-1 and J usage is TRBJ2-3, with 7 bases matching TRBD2. The CDR3 runs 16 residues. Germline V gene data show CDR1 as DFQATT and CDR2 as SNEGSKA (reference sequence). V shed 0 bases, J shed 6 bases, and the junction held 12 bases outside the gene matches. The CDR3 loop reads CSARDPRAGRDDTQYF. The CDR3 DNA follows: TGCAGTGCTAGAGATCCCAGGGCGGGGAGGGACGATACGCAGTATTTT.

This clonotype was counted only a few times. The chain is built from TRBV3-1 and TRBJ1-2; D is undetermined. Germline loops: CDR1 LGHDT, CDR2 YNNKEL (reference sequence). This CDR3 comprises 12 residues. V lost 0 bases and J 7 bases, leaving 6 bases between the germline ends. CDR3 DNA: TGTGCCAGCAGCCAAGAGGAGGCTGGCTACACCTTC. Its protein product is CASSQEEAGYTF.

In nucleotides, the CDR3 is TGTGCCAGCAGTCGGGGGACTAGCGGGAGGGGGTACAATGAGCAGTTCTTC. Its translation: CASSRGTSGRGYNEQFF. V and J are TRBV6-1 and TRBJ2-1; TRBD2 agrees at 16 bases. Germline CDR1 reads MNHNS; CDR2 reads SASEGT. CDR3 length: 17 amino acids. V dropped 5 bases and J dropped 4; count of bases not matched to a gene: 5.

The chain has TRBV29-1 and TRBJ1-4; D perhaps matches TRBD1 (6 bases). The length of the CDR3 is 14 residues. Between the trimmed V and J ends, which lost 6 bases and 8 bases, there was a span of 19 bases. The germline V gene has CDR1 SQVTM and CDR2 ANQGSEA. CDR3 nucleotide sequence: TGCAGCGTAGCACCGAGGGGGGCGGACGAAAAACTGTTTTTT. It specifies CSVAPRGADEKLFF.

As regards this clonotype: The junction departs from the called germline gene at one end, perhaps through a read error. The rearrangement joins TRBV29-1 to TRBJ2-1, with 7 nucleotides matching TRBD2. Germline assignment: CDR1 SQVTM and CDR2 ANQGSEA. The CDR3 runs 15 residues. DNA of the CDR3: TGCAGAGTTGAGTTTTTCGGGGCTAGCGGCGGTGAGCAGTTCTTC. Protein: CRVEFFGASGGEQFF.

The V call is TRBV5-1, the J call TRBJ1-2, with 8 nucleotides matching TRBD1. The length of the CDR3 is 14 residues. V shed 0 bases, J shed 4 bases, and the junction held 2 bases outside the gene matches. Germline V gives CDR1 SGHRS, CDR2 YFSETQ. CDR3 DNA sequence: TGCGCCAGCAGCTTGGGCAGGGGGCTCTATGGCTACACCTTC. Translation: CASSLGRGLYGYTF.

This clonotype occurred a few times. The gene calls are TRBV12-3 or TRBV12-4 and TRBJ2-1, with 7 bases lining up with TRBD2. V lost 3 bases, J lost 8 bases, and 10 bases stayed unmatched. This CDR3 region has 15 residues. In DNA, the CDR3 is TGTGCCAGCAGTTTGGCGGGAGCCCCCTTCGATGAGCAGTTCTTC. As protein: CASSLAGAPFDEQFF.

CDR3 coding DNA: TGTGCCAGCAGCCCATACAGGGGGACTAACTATGGCTACACCTTC. Translating it yields CASSPYRGTNYGYTF. The V and J genes are TRBV7-9 and TRBJ1-2; 8 bases fit TRBD1. The CDR3 spans 15 residues. Germline trimming cut 5 bases from V and 0 bases from J; bases unmatched to any gene: 5. Per germline, CDR1 SEHNR and CDR2 FQNEAQ (reference sequence). Supplemented by reference TRBV7-9 and TRBJ1-2, the full variable domain reads DTGVSQNPRHKITKRGQNVTFRCDPISEHNRLYWYRQTLGQGPEFLTYFQNEAQLEKSRLLSDRFSAERPKGSFSTLEIQRTEQGDSAMYLCASSPYRGTNYGYTFGSGTRLTVV.

The genes are TRBV11-2 and TRBJ2-3, with D unresolved. The germline CDR1 and CDR2 sequences are SGHAT and FQNNGV. Trimming stripped 4 bases from V and 6 bases from J, with 11 bases between. CDR3 size: 13 residues. CDR3 bases: TGTGCCAGCAGCTCGACTTATACCGATACGCAGTATTTT. It is translated as CASSSTYTDTQYF.

The chain joins TRBV12-3 or TRBV12-4 to TRBJ1-6; a possible D gene is TRBD1 (5 bases). V dropped 6 bases and J dropped 10 bases, with 16 bases sitting between them. This CDR3 is 14 amino acids long. The CDR3 coding sequence is TGTGCCAGCAGCTCCTCGGGACCCCGGTCACCCCTCCACTTT. It translates to CASSSSGPRSPLHF.

The chain has TRBV12-3 or TRBV12-4 and TRBJ2-3; 9 bases map to TRBD1. Unmatched junction bases numbered 8, after V lost 3 bases and J lost 7 bases. The CDR3 spans 15 residues. The CDR3 reads CASSFPGQGDYTQYF. The CDR3 nucleotides read TGTGCCAGCAGTTTCCCGGGACAGGGTGATTATACGCAGTATTTT.

The chain joins TRBV29-1 to TRBJ2-1; D remains ambiguous. This CDR3 region has 14 residues. CDR1 is SQVTM and CDR2 is ANQGSEA in the germline V gene. Trimming pared 7 bases from V and 2 bases from J, leaving 15 bases between. Written as DNA, the CDR3 is TGCAGCGCTGGGCAGCTCCTTACCTACAATGAGCAGTTCTTC. Amino acid sequence: CSAGQLLTYNEQFF.

The chain uses TRBV3-1 and TRBJ2-1; D is uncertain. The CDR3 covers 17 residues. Trimming cost V 0 bases and J 0 bases, with 12 bases left between them. Germline-derived CDR1 and CDR2 are LGHDT and YNNKEL (reference sequence). This CDR3 reads CASSQEGLGSSYNEQFF. CDR3 nucleotides: TGTGCCAGCAGCCAAGAGGGCCTCGGTAGCTCCTACAATGAGCAGTTCTTC.

The chain links TRBV12-3 or TRBV12-4 to TRBJ2-5, with D perhaps TRBD1 (6 bases). The CDR3 covers 14 residues. V lost 5 bases and J lost 8, with 18 bases in between. CDR3 sequence (DNA): TGTGCCAGCAGTCCCGGGACAACCAAGACTACCCAGTACTTC. Its protein is CASSPGTTKTTQYF.

The chain uses TRBV6-6 and TRBJ2-6; 11 bases map to TRBD2. J lost 0 bases, V lost 4 bases, and 2 bases had no gene match. Germline CDR1 reads MNHNY; CDR2 reads SVGAGI (reference sequence). This CDR3 comprises 17 residues. CDR3 region: CASSLAGGLSGANVLTF. CDR3 bases: TGTGCCAGCAGTTTAGCGGGAGGGCTCTCTGGGGCCAACGTCCTGACTTTC.

This clonotype showed up just a few times. J is TRBJ2-4 and V is TRBV10-3; TRBD1 might be the D (6 bases). Trimming removed 2 bases from V and 2 bases from J, with 16 bases in between. Germline CDR1 ENHRY, CDR2 SYGVKD. This CDR3 contains 17 residues. CDR3 sequence (DNA): TGTGCCATCAGTGAGCACCGGGACACCTCGACCAAAAACATTCAGTACTTC. Translating it yields CAISEHRDTSTKNIQYF.

The chain uses TRBV12-3 or TRBV12-4 and TRBJ2-5; TRBD2 aligns across 7 bases. The CDR3 spans 15 residues. The V gene end was trimmed by 7 bases and the J gene end by 11 bases; junction bases not matched to a gene: 19. The CDR3 sequence is CASNFEVSRTSNQYF. In DNA, the CDR3 is TGTGCCAGCAATTTTGAAGTGAGCCGGACTAGTAATCAGTACTTC.

The chain employs TRBV12-3 or TRBV12-4 and TRBJ2-7, with 8 bases fitting TRBD2. V shed 6 bases, J shed 3 bases, and the junction held 10 bases outside the gene matches. CDR3 length: 15 residues. The CDR3 bases are TGTGCCAGCAGCCCCGGGGGCGGGGGGATCTACGAGCAGTACTTC. As protein: CASSPGGGGIYEQYF.

The chain carries TRBV12-3 or TRBV12-4 and TRBJ2-7; a weak D match, TRBD2 (6 bases). Between the trimmed V and J ends, which lost 3 bases and 4 bases, there was a span of 16 bases. The CDR3 consists of 15 residues. CDR3 DNA sequence: TGTGCCAGCAGTTTTGCCGGGACTGGTTCTTACGAGCAGTACTTC. Translated: CASSFAGTGSYEQYF.